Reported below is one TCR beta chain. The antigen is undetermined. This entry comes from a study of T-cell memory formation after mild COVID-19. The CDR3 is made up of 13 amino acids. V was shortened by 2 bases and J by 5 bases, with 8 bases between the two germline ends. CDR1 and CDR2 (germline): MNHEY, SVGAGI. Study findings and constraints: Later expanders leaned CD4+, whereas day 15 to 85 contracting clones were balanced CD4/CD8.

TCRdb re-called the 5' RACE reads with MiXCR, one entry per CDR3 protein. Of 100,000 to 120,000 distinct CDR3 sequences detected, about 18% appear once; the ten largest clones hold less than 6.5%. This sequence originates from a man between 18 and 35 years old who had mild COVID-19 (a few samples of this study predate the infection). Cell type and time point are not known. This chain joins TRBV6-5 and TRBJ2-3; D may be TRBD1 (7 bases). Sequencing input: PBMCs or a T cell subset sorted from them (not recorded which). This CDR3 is CASSYQGGDTQYF. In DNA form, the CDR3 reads TGTGCCAGCAGTTACCAGGGGGGAGATACGCAGTATTTT.